This T cell receptor beta chain is drawn from a study of blood T cell repertoires in COVID-19. About the study: The origin of the acute and convalescent COVID-19 samples was the United States, Italy and Spain. Nucleic acid was either cDNA or gDNA, and it came from T cells, B-cell-depleted T cells, or PBMCs.

Original methodology: It was from reference gene primer amplification that nucleated cell counts were estimated. Clones were read by immunoSEQ multiplex PCR, and TCRdb kept only the in-frame ones, dropping some. Clone size and V and J calls were adopted from that table, with D and trimming inferred from the DNA. The data show nearly 45,000 clones, with about 90% seen just once and around 25% held by the top ten. In this sample, this clone turned up once. CDR1 is SGHNT, CDR2 YENEEA, per germline. This CDR3 is 17 amino acids long. The J segment lost 6 bases and the V segment lost 9 bases, leaving 15 bases of the junction unmatched.

V is TRBV11-3 and J is TRBJ2-2; the match to TRBD2 covers 11 bases. The receptor comes from a woman at least 80 years old in a cohort sampled during active or convalescent COVID-19. Specimen: peripheral blood. The CDR3 protein is CASSGRANRFSPGELFF. For the CDR3, the DNA is TGTGCCAGTAGCGGGAGGGCCAATCGATTTAGCCCCGGGGAGCTGTTTTTT.